The next 15 T cell receptor beta chains were all read from a single sample in a study of OX40 agonist ivuxolimab in advanced cancers. Using immunoSEQ multiplex PCR, the repertoire was profiled, and TCRdb retains in-frame clones only, with some absent. This table holds about 44,000 clones, 70% to 90% found once. Sequenced here: CD4+ or CD8+ T cells sorted from blood, sampled in a trial of the OX40 agonist ivuxolimab. The receptors were gathered from an adult with an advanced solid tumor such as melanoma, head and neck, liver or kidney cancer.

The chain employs TRBV7-9 and TRBJ2-1; 9 positions match TRBD2. Per germline, CDR1 SEHNR and CDR2 FQNEAQ (reference sequence). Unmatched junction bases numbered 12, after V lost 11 bases and J lost 10 bases. The CDR3 totals 13 residues. For the CDR3, the DNA is TGTGCCCTCCCTAGCGGGGAGTCTCTAGAGCAGTTCTTC. Translation gives CALPSGESLEQFF. Together with reference TRBV7-9 and TRBJ2-1, the CDR3 gives the full variable domain: DTGVSQNPRHKITKRGQNVTFRCDPISEHNRLYWYRQTLGQGPEFLTYFQNEAQLEKSRLLSDRFSAERPKGSFSTLEIQRTEQGDSAMYLCALPSGESLEQFFGPGTRLTVL.

V usage is TRBV11-2 and J usage is TRBJ1-1, with D uncertain. Per the germline V gene, CDR1 is SGHAT and CDR2 is FQNNGV. The CDR3 contains 14 residues. V was pared by 5 bases and J by 1 base, with 11 bases between. In nucleotides, the CDR3 is TGTGCCAGCAGCCAACCCTCCAAGAACACTGAAGCTTTCTTT. It specifies CASSQPSKNTEAFF.

The V gene is TRBV19, the J gene TRBJ2-2, with 12 bases matching TRBD2. Germline CDR1 reads LNHDA; CDR2 reads SQIVND (reference sequence). V trimming: 6 bases; J trimming: 7 bases; junction bases outside the gene matches: 9. There are 16 residues in the CDR3. CDR3 sequence reads: CASSELAGGPIGELFF. CDR3 in DNA: TGTGCCAGTAGCGAACTAGCGGGAGGTCCAATCGGGGAGCTGTTTTTT.

The rearrangement links TRBV7-9 to TRBJ2-4; perhaps TRBD1 as D (7 bases). The V gene's germline CDR1 is SEHNR and CDR2 FQNEAQ (reference sequence). There are 16 residues in the CDR3. Trimming took off 4 bases at V and 8 bases at J, with 21 bases between the two ends. The CDR3 reads CASSSSTRGRGDIQYF. CDR3 sequence (DNA): TGTGCCAGCAGCTCTTCGACAAGGGGGCGCGGGGACATTCAGTACTTC. Supplemented by reference TRBV7-9 and TRBJ2-4, the full variable domain reads DTGVSQNPRHKITKRGQNVTFRCDPISEHNRLYWYRQTLGQGPEFLTYFQNEAQLEKSRLLSDRFSAERPKGSFSTLEIQRTEQGDSAMYLCASSSSTRGRGDIQYFGAGTRLSVL.

The CDR3 sequence is CASSQDTRGGGGYTF. The DNA of the CDR3 is TGCGCCAGCAGCCAAGATACCCGGGGGGGCGGCGGCTACACCTTC. This chain joins TRBV4-3 and TRBJ1-2; D might be TRBD1 (6 bases). Trimming shortened V by 0 bases and J by 8 bases, and 16 bases separated the two germline ends. Per the germline V gene, CDR1 is LGHNA and CDR2 is YSLEER. This CDR3 spans 15 amino acids.

This chain uses TRBV4-2 with TRBJ2-3, with 12 positions matching TRBD2. Trimming took 3 bases from V and 6 from J; bases not matched to a gene: 7. The CDR3 has 16 amino acids. Germline V gene lookup returns CDR1 LGHNA and CDR2 YNFKEQ. The CDR3 reads CASSHLSLAGGDTQYF. The CDR3 DNA reads as TGTGCCAGCAGCCATCTTTCCCTAGCGGGAGGGGATACGCAGTATTTT.

CDR3 region: CASSLEGVEGYTF. The CDR3 bases are TGTGCCAGCAGCTTAGAGGGGGTAGAGGGCTACACCTTC. The V and J genes are TRBV7-6 and TRBJ1-2; D may be TRBD1 (6 bases). The germline gives CDR1 SGHVS, CDR2 FNYEAQ. The CDR3 runs to 13 residues. Trimming took off 1 base at V and 8 bases at J, with 11 bases between the two ends.

The chain carries TRBV28 and TRBJ1-4; D is unclear. The germline V and J ends were trimmed by 10 bases and 0 bases, with 18 bases remaining between them. Germline-derived CDR1 and CDR2 are MDHEN and SYDVKM. The CDR3 has 16 residues. The CDR3 DNA follows: TGTGCCACCTTTCTTGGGCGGGAGCCAACTAATGAAAAACTGTTTTTT. Its translation: CATFLGREPTNEKLFF.

This chain connects TRBV7-9 to TRBJ2-5, with D possibly being TRBD1 or TRBD2 (5 bases each). The CDR3 extends over 13 amino acids. V dropped 5 bases and J dropped 7 bases, with 14 bases sitting between them. The germline V gene encodes CDR1 SEHNR and CDR2 FQNEAQ (reference sequence). The CDR3 bases are TGTGCCAGCAGCGCCGGGGCGCTGGGGACCCAGTACTTC. It encodes CASSAGALGTQYF.

The chain couples TRBV7-8 to TRBJ1-1; 11 bases match TRBD1. V dropped 5 bases and J dropped 5; count of bases not matched to a gene: 10. Germline V lookup: CDR1 SGHVS, CDR2 FQNEAQ. This CDR3 is 16 amino acids long. CDR3 loop: CASSTTGQGALTEAFF. CDR3 DNA sequence: TGTGCCAGCAGCACTACTGGACAGGGGGCTTTGACTGAAGCTTTCTTT.

The gene calls are TRBV28 and TRBJ2-6; D possibly uses TRBD1 or TRBD2 (5 bases each). V shed 6 bases and J shed 0 bases, with 12 bases lying between them. Germline CDR1 is MDHEN and CDR2 is SYDVKM. The CDR3 runs 16 residues. The chain's CDR3 is CASRTAGTSGANVLTF. CDR3 bases: TGTGCCAGCAGGACCGCCGGGACCTCTGGGGCCAACGTCCTGACTTTC.

The gene calls are TRBV30 and TRBJ2-3; 14 positions agree with TRBD2. This CDR3 is built from 17 residues. Trimming at V came to 2 bases and at J to 6 bases, leaving 10 bases not matched to a gene. CDR1 is GTSNPN and CDR2 is SVGIG in the germline V gene (reference sequence). The CDR3 spells CAWSLGLAGGPFDTQYF. CDR3 nucleotide sequence: TGTGCCTGGAGTCTCGGACTAGCGGGGGGCCCCTTCGATACGCAGTATTTT.

The chain uses TRBV5-4 and TRBJ2-7; no clear D gene. The CDR3 covers 15 residues. Germline CDR1 SGHNT, CDR2 YYREEE (reference sequence). V lost 2 bases, J lost 0 bases, and 12 bases lay in between. The CDR3 DNA sequence: TGTGCCAGCAGCTTCGAAAACGTGAACTCCTACGAGCAGTACTTC. Protein product: CASSFENVNSYEQYF.

The rearrangement links TRBV4-1 to TRBJ2-1; D call uncertain. V dropped 0 bases and J dropped 5 bases, with 2 bases sitting between them. Germline V CDR1 and CDR2: MGHRA, YSYEKL. The CDR3 covers 12 residues. The CDR3 coding sequence is TGCGCCAGCAGCCAAGACCACAATGAGCAGTTCTTC. Its protein product is CASSQDHNEQFF.

The chain uses TRBV10-3 and TRBJ2-7; TRBD1 aligns across 8 bases. Germline V gene data show CDR1 as ENHRY and CDR2 as SYGVKD. V trimming: 2 bases; J trimming: 2 bases; junction bases outside the gene matches: 2. This CDR3 has 14 amino acids. This CDR3 is CAISEGQGTYEQYF. The CDR3 bases are TGTGCCATCAGTGAGGGACAGGGAACCTACGAGCAGTACTTC.